Below, 22 T cell receptor beta chains from the same sample are listed, as sequenced in a study of graft-versus-host responses after intestinal transplantation. Here immunoSEQ multiplex PCR was the method, and the copy in TCRdb shows in-frame clones only, minus some. This table holds 2,500 to 3,000 clones, under 30% found once. The sample consisted of alloreactive CD4+ T cells from a mixed lymphocyte reaction culture, taken before transplantation. Subset of the sample: CFSE-low proliferating T cells sorted from roughly 6-day pre-transplant mixed lymphocyte reaction (GvH or HvG direction). The receptor source for this set is a human patient who was an organ donor for intestinal transplantation.

V and J are TRBV6-6 and TRBJ1-2, with D tentatively TRBD1 (5 bases). Germline lookup yields CDR1 MNHNY and CDR2 SVGAGI (reference sequence). The length of the CDR3 is 14 residues. The ends were cut back, 0 bases at V and 4 bases at J, with 9 bases in the middle. CDR3 sequence: CASSYSKGSYGYTF. CDR3 sequence (DNA): TGTGCCAGCAGTTACTCGAAGGGGTCCTATGGCTACACCTTC.

This clone is deemed medium-sized. The rearrangement links TRBV5-5 to TRBJ2-1; a weak D match, TRBD1 (6 bases). V was shortened by 2 bases and J by 7 bases, with 13 bases between the two germline ends. The CDR3 runs 14 residues. Germline CDR1 and CDR2: SGHKS and YYEKEE (reference sequence). CDR3 in DNA: TGTGCCAGCAGCTTTACCGGGACACAGAATGAGCAGTTCTTC. This encodes CASSFTGTQNEQFF.

The rearrangement joins TRBV7-6 to TRBJ2-6; maybe TRBD1 (6 bases). Germline CDR1 is SGHVS and CDR2 is FNYEAQ. V was clipped by 4 bases and J by 4 bases, with 14 bases between them. The CDR3 is made up of 16 amino acids. The CDR3 DNA reads TGTGCCAGCAGCTCAACCACAGGGACCGGGGCCAACGTCCTGACTTTC. Translating it yields CASSSTTGTGANVLTF.

The CDR3 spells CASIPRGRAPQHF. The CDR3 DNA follows: TGTGCCAGCATCCCGCGGGGCCGCGCGCCCCAGCATTTT. The genes are TRBV28 and TRBJ1-5; D possibly corresponds to TRBD1 (5 bases). The CDR3 contains 13 residues. V lost 7 bases, J lost 9 bases, and 16 bases lay in between. Germline CDR1 MDHEN, CDR2 SYDVKM.

By sample share, this clone is large. The rearrangement links TRBV5-1 to TRBJ1-1; perhaps TRBD1 as D (6 bases). Per germline, CDR1 SGHRS and CDR2 YFSETQ. The CDR3 spans 14 residues. The V gene lost 4 bases and the J gene lost 3 bases, with 13 bases spanning the gap. CDR3 sequence reads: CASSQGQTYTEAFF. The CDR3 DNA reads as TGCGCCAGCAGCCAAGGACAGACCTACACTGAAGCTTTCTTT. Based on the CDR3 plus reference TRBV5-1 and TRBJ1-1, the full variable domain is KAGVTQTPRYLIKTRGQQVTLSCSPISGHRSVSWYQQTPGQGLQFLFEYFSETQRNKGNFPGRFSGRQFSNSRSEMNVSTLELGDSALYLCASSQGQTYTEAFFGQGTRLTVV.

Judged by abundance, this clone is large. This sequence joins TRBV28 and TRBJ1-4; 9 bases line up with TRBD1. This CDR3 is built from 15 residues. V gave up 1 base and J gave up 5 bases; unmatched junction bases: 2. Germline V gene sequence: CDR1 MDHEN, CDR2 SYDVKM. Here the CDR3 DNA reads TGTGCCAGCAGTTTATTCGGGACAGGGAATGAAAAACTGTTTTTT. It encodes CASSLFGTGNEKLFF.

The chain joins TRBV28 to TRBJ1-2; 11 bases are shared with TRBD1. Trimming removed 4 bases from V and 5 bases from J; junction bases left unmatched: 6. The CDR3 contains 15 residues. From germline, CDR1 is MDHEN and CDR2 SYDVKM. This CDR3 reads CASSSGQGELYGYTF. The CDR3 DNA sequence: TGTGCCAGCAGTTCGGGACAGGGGGAATTGTATGGCTACACCTTC.

This chain connects TRBV11-2 to TRBJ2-5; TRBD1 matches 11 bases. V lost 5 bases to trimming and J lost 5 bases; unmatched junction nucleotides: 4. Per germline, CDR1 SGHAT and CDR2 FQNNGV. This CDR3 has 14 amino acids. The CDR3 DNA sequence: TGTGCCAGCAGCGGGGACAGGGGGTATGAGACCCAGTACTTC. Amino acid sequence: CASSGDRGYETQYF. Variable domain in full (rest from reference TRBV11-2 and TRBJ2-5): EAGVAQSPRYKIIEKRQSVAFWCNPISGHATLYWYQQILGQGPKLLIQFQNNGVVDDSQLPKDRFSAERLKGVDSTLKIQPAKLEDSAVYLCASSGDRGYETQYFGPGTRLLVL.

This clone is a singleton in its sample. The chain uses TRBV30 and TRBJ2-3; TRBD2 agrees at 13 bases. CDR3 length equals 15 residues. Germline V gene data show CDR1 as GTSNPN and CDR2 as SVGIG (reference sequence). After removal of 2 bases from V and 6 bases from J, the junction contained 5 bases not matched to a gene. The CDR3 DNA sequence: TGTGCCTGGAGTCTTACTAGCGGGAGGGCCGATACGCAGTATTTT. The encoded protein is CAWSLTSGRADTQYF.

The chain links TRBV7-6 to TRBJ2-2, with a tentative D call TRBD1 (6 bases). Deletions cut 2 bases from V and 5 bases from J, with 15 bases between. The germline V gene encodes CDR1 SGHVS and CDR2 FNYEAQ. The CDR3 is made up of 16 amino acids. The CDR3 bases are TGTGCCAGCAGCTTAAGTCAGGGGTCGGGAACCGGGGAGCTGTTTTTT. Translating gives CASSLSQGSGTGELFF.

This clone is medium-sized in the sample. This sequence joins TRBV27 and TRBJ2-3; 10 bases fit TRBD1. CDR3 size: 18 residues. V was clipped by 4 bases and J by 7 bases; unmatched bases: 17. Germline V gene sequence: CDR1 MNHEY, CDR2 SMNVEV (reference sequence). The CDR3 DNA sequence: TGTGCCAGCAGTTCCCTGGGTGGTAGGACAGGGGGTATTCATACGCAGTATTTT. This translates into CASSSLGGRTGGIHTQYF.

This clone was observed a few times. The rearrangement uses TRBV6-8 and TRBJ2-5; perhaps TRBD2 as D (6 bases). The CDR3 is 12 amino acids. Germline V gives CDR1 MNHGY, CDR2 SAAAGT. V lost 5 bases and J lost 6, with 10 bases in between. CDR3 protein: CASSRGEQTQYF. CDR3 sequence (DNA): TGTGCCAGCAGTCGCGGGGAACAGACCCAGTACTTC.

V and J are TRBV6-6 and TRBJ1-2; D is uncertain. The CDR3 spans 14 residues. From germline, CDR1 is MNHNY and CDR2 SVGAGI (reference sequence). Trimming removed 4 bases from V and 8 bases from J, with 17 bases in between. This CDR3 is CASSLAPQNQGYTF. In DNA form, the CDR3 reads TGTGCCAGCAGTTTGGCCCCCCAAAACCAAGGCTACACCTTC.

The V call is TRBV4-1, the J call TRBJ1-2; 7 nucleotides match TRBD1. Trimming at V came to 0 bases and at J to 5 bases, leaving 3 bases not matched to a gene. Germline V gene sequence: CDR1 MGHRA, CDR2 YSYEKL. The CDR3 totals 14 residues. The CDR3 spells CASSQDPGQYGYTF. The CDR3 region has the DNA TGCGCCAGCAGCCAAGACCCGGGACAGTATGGCTACACCTTC.

This clone has just a few counts. V gene TRBV15 combines with J gene TRBJ1-2; D gene unclear. The germline V gene encodes CDR1 LNHNV and CDR2 YYDKDF (reference sequence). CDR3 length: 16 residues. Trimming removed 1 base at V and 2 bases at J, with 14 bases between. The CDR3, as DNA: TGTGCCACCAGCAGAGGGCAGGCCTCCTTCAACTATGGCTACACCTTC. Protein product: CATSRGQASFNYGYTF.

This clone has a handful of counts. The chain is built from TRBV6-5 and TRBJ2-1; TRBD2 aligns across 10 bases. Trimming took 8 bases from V and 10 from J; bases not matched to a gene: 11. The CDR3 is made up of 14 amino acids. Germline CDR1 is MNHEY and CDR2 is SVGAGI. DNA for the CDR3: TGTGCCAGCCGACCTAGCGGGAGCATAAAAGAGCAGTTCTTC. Translated, it gives CASRPSGSIKEQFF.

The chain uses TRBV7-3 and TRBJ2-1; D not certain. V lost 0 bases to trimming and J lost 6 bases, with 6 bases between them. CDR3 size: 13 residues. Per the germline V gene, CDR1 is SGHTA and CDR2 is FQGTGA. The CDR3 here is CASSLTMANEQFF. The CDR3 DNA reads TGTGCCAGCAGCTTAACTATGGCCAATGAGCAGTTCTTC.

The gene calls are TRBV5-6 and TRBJ2-1, with a weak D call TRBD2 (6 bases). Germline V gene lookup returns CDR1 SGHDT and CDR2 YYEEEE. This CDR3 has 15 residues. Trimming took 7 bases from V and 0 from J, leaving 14 bases between them. CDR3 in amino acids: CASGYGLTSYNEQFF. The CDR3 region has the DNA TGTGCCAGCGGCTACGGACTAACCTCCTACAATGAGCAGTTCTTC.

This rearrangement joins TRBV2 to TRBJ1-1; D call uncertain. V lost 7 bases, J lost 13 bases, and 16 bases lay in between. CDR1 and CDR2 from the germline V gene are SNHLY and FYNNEI. This CDR3 comprises 11 residues. As DNA, the CDR3 is TGTGCCAGCACCGTACAAATAGGAGGTTTCTTT. Its protein is CASTVQIGGFF.

The V gene is TRBV28, the J gene TRBJ2-5, with D perhaps TRBD2 (6 bases). V lost 3 bases and J 0 bases, leaving 14 bases between the germline ends. Germline V gene sequence: CDR1 MDHEN, CDR2 SYDVKM. This CDR3 is built from 16 residues. The CDR3 DNA follows: TGTGCCAGCAGTTTTGGGGGTTTAGCGGACCAAGAGACCCAGTACTTC. Translating it yields CASSFGGLADQETQYF.

This chain uses TRBV15 with TRBJ2-1; maybe TRBD2 (7 bases). The V gene's germline CDR1 is LNHNV and CDR2 YYDKDF (reference sequence). V was shortened by 8 bases and J by 8 bases, with 16 bases between the two germline ends. The CDR3 runs to 13 residues. CDR3 sequence: CATVGGVRHEQFF. The CDR3 nucleotides read TGTGCCACCGTAGGGGGGGTCAGGCATGAGCAGTTCTTC.

The V call is TRBV9, the J call TRBJ1-1; D is unresolved. The V end lost 0 bases, the J end lost 4 bases, and 7 bases lay between the germline ends. This CDR3 is 13 amino acids long. The V gene's germline CDR1 is SGDLS and CDR2 YYNGEE. CDR3 amino acids: CASSVASFTEAFF. DNA of the CDR3: TGTGCCAGCAGCGTAGCCTCGTTCACTGAAGCTTTCTTT.